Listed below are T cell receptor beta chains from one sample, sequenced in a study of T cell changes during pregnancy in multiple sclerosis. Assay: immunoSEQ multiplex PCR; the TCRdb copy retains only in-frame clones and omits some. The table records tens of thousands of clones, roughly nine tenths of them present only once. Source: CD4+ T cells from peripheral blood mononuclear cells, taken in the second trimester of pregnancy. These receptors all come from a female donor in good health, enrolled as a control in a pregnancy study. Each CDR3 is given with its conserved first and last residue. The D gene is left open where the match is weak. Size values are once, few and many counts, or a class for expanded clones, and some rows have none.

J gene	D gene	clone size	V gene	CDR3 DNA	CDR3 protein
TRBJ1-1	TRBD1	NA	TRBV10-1	TGCGCCAGCTCCCCGGACAGGGATGGCACTGAAGCTTTCTTT	CASSPDRDGTEAFF
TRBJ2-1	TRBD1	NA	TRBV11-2	TGTGCCAGCAGCTCCGGACCGGGACAGGGGCCAAACAATGAGCAGTTCTTC	CASSSGPGQGPNNEQFF
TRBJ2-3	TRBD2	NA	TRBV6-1	TGTGCCAGCAGTCTTTTAGCGGGGGCTGATACGCAGTATTTT	CASSLLAGADTQYF
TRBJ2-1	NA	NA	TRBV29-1	TGCAGCGGCCAGACTAGACTCGAAGAGCAGTTCTTC	CSGQTRLEEQFF
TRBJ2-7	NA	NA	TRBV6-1	TGTGCCAGCAGTGAGCAATACGGGATTTATTACGAGCAGTACTTC	CASSEQYGIYYEQYF
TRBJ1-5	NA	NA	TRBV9	TGTGCCAGCAGCGTCTATCAGCCCCAGCATTTT	CASSVYQPQHF
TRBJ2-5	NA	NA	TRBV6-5	TGTGCCAGCAGTTACTCGAGTGGGGGGGGGCCAGAGACCCAGTACTTC	CASSYSSGGGPETQYF
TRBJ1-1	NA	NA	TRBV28	TGTGCCAGCAGTTTCCGTATGAGTTTCAGGGGATCGAACACTGAAGCTTTCTTT	CASSFRMSFRGSNTEAFF
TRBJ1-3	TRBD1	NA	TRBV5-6	TGTGCCAGCAGCCGGGACAGAAGAAACACCATATATTTT	CASSRDRRNTIYF
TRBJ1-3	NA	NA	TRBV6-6	TGTGCCAGCAGACCGGGGGTCCGAAACACCATATATTTT	CASRPGVRNTIYF
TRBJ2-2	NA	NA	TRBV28	TGTGCCAGCAGTTTGCGACTGAAGACCGGGGAGCTGTTTTTT	CASSLRLKTGELFF
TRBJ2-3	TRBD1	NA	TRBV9	TGTGCCAGCAGCATCAGGGGGACAGGGAGCACAGATACGCAGTATTTT	CASSIRGTGSTDTQYF
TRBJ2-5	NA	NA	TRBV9	TGTGCCAGCAGCGTAGACCCGGTTGGTAAGACCCAGTACTTC	CASSVDPVGKTQYF
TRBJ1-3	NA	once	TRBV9	TGTGCCAGCAGCCCGCCCGGACTGAGCTCTGGAAACACCATATATTTT	CASSPPGLSSGNTIYF
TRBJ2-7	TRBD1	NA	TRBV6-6	TGTGCCAGCAGTTTAGTAAGACAGGGCGGTTACGAGCAGTACTTC	CASSLVRQGGYEQYF
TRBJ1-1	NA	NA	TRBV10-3	TGTGCCATCACGGAGGGGATGAACACTGAAGCTTTCTTT	CAITEGMNTEAFF
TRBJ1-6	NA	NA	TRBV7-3	TGTGCCAGCAGCTTGCGGTATAATTCACCCCTCCACTTT	CASSLRYNSPLHF
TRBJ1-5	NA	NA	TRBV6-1	TGTGCCGGAGGGGTTTACCAGCCCCAGCATTTT	CAGGVYQPQHF
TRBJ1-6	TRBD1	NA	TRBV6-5	TGTGCCAGCAGTTACGCCGACAGGGAGGCGTCACCCCTCCACTTT	CASSYADREASPLHF
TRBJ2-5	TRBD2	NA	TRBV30	TGCGCCTGGACCCCCAACGGGGGGAGGGAGACCCAGTACTTC	CAWTPNGGRETQYF
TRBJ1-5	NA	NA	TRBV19	TGTGCCAGTAGTCAAATTCAGGGCACTGTCTCGTCCCAGCATTTT	CASSQIQGTVSSQHF
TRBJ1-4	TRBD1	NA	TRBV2	TGTGCCAGCAGTGGGGGGACAGGGACCCTTGGCGAAAAACTGTTTTTT	CASSGGTGTLGEKLFF
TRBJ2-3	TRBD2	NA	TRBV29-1	TGCAGCGTTGCGGGACTAGGCTACTCAGATACGCAGTATTTT	CSVAGLGYSDTQYF
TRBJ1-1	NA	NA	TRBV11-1	TGTGCCAGCAGAACGGTACAAGGGGCGACTGAAGCTTTCTTT	CASRTVQGATEAFF
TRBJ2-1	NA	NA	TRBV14	TGTGCCAGCAGCCCTAGGGGGGGCGTGGGACTACAGAATGAGCAGTTCTTC	CASSPRGGVGLQNEQFF
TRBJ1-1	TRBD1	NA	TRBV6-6	TGTGCCAGCAGTCAAGGACAGGGATGGGGCACTGAAGCTTTCTTT	CASSQGQGWGTEAFF
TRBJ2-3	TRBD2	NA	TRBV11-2	TGTGCCAGCAGACTAGCGGTTAGCACAGATACGCAGTATTTT	CASRLAVSTDTQYF
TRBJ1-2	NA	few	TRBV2	TGTGCCAGTTCGAGGGTTGACTATGGCTACACCTTC	CASSRVDYGYTF
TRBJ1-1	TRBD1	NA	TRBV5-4	TGTGCCAGCAGCAAACAGGGGGGAAGTACTGAAGCTTTCTTT	CASSKQGGSTEAFF
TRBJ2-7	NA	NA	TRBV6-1	TGTGCCAGCAGCGCTTTGTGGGGGGGCCCCTACGAGCAGTACTTC	CASSALWGGPYEQYF
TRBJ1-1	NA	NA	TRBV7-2	TGTGCCAGCAGCTTAGGGCAGGGTAATGGTGTGCCTTTCTTT	CASSLGQGNGVPFF
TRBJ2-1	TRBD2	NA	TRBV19	TGTGCCAGTAGTATAGTCGGGGGAGGGTCCTACAATGAGCAGTTCTTC	CASSIVGGGSYNEQFF
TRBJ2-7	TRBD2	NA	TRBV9	TGTGCCAGCAGCTCTCGGACTAGCGGTACCTACGAGCAGTACTTC	CASSSRTSGTYEQYF
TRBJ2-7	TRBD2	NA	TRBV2	TGTGCCAGCAGCCTGGGACTAGCGGGAGGGGGTACCTACGAGCAGTACTTC	CASSLGLAGGGTYEQYF
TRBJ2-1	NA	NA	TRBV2	TGTGCCAGCAGTGTTGGTCCAGGGGCAGGGGATGAGCAGTTCTTC	CASSVGPGAGDEQFF
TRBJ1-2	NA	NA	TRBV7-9	TGTGCCAGCAGCTCGGAACCTGGACAGCCGGTCAATGGCTACACCTTC	CASSSEPGQPVNGYTF
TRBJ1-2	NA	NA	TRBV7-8	TGTGCCAGCAGCTTAGGATGGTCCAGTCCTAACTATGGCTACACCTTC	CASSLGWSSPNYGYTF
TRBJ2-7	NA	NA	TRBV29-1	TGCAGCGTTGCCGGGACACTTTTCTCCGAGCAGTACTTC	CSVAGTLFSEQYF
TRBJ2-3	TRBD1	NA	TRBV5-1	TGCGCCAGCAGCTTGGGGGGGACAGGGGGCACAGATACGCAGTATTTT	CASSLGGTGGTDTQYF
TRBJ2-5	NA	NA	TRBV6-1	TGTGCCAGCAGTGTTGGACAGAACCAAGAGACCCAGTACTTC	CASSVGQNQETQYF